The 16 T cell receptor beta chains below come from one sample, sequenced in a study of PD-L1 blockade in urothelial cancer. Some clones are missing from TCRdb's copy, which holds only in-frame ones; the method was immunoSEQ multiplex PCR. The sample records 86,000 or so clones, about 85% being singletons. The time point is: pretreatment peripheral blood. Sequenced here: PBMCs, sampled around atezolizumab (anti-PD-L1) treatment. Source of these receptors: a man between 60 and 75 years old with urothelial cancer.

V usage is TRBV12-5 and J usage is TRBJ2-1; 8 bases match TRBD2. Trimming removed 0 bases from V and 2 bases from J; junction bases left unmatched: 18. Germline V gives CDR1 LGHNT, CDR2 FRNRAP. The CDR3 runs 21 residues. CDR3 coding DNA: TGTGCTAGTGGTTTGGTCCGCTCGGGAGGGACACGGGAGATCCCCTACAATGAGCAGTTCTTC. Its translation is CASGLVRSGGTREIPYNEQFF.

The J gene is TRBJ1-1, the V gene TRBV7-2; D is undetermined. Germline V gene sequence: CDR1 SGHTA, CDR2 FQGNSA. The CDR3 is made up of 17 amino acids. V lost 1 base, J lost 1 base, and 16 bases lay in between. CDR3 region: CASSLDWPPDWNTEAFF. CDR3 in DNA: TGTGCCAGCAGCTTAGATTGGCCACCCGACTGGAACACTGAAGCTTTCTTT.

On this clone itself: The missing conserved phenylalanine or tryptophan at the end of this CDR3 makes a read error likely. V and J are TRBV5-1 and TRBJ2-3, with 8 bases aligning to TRBD2. CDR3 size: 15 residues. V shed 2 bases, J shed 2 bases, and the junction held 4 bases outside the gene matches. In germline, CDR1 is SGHRS, CDR2 YFSETQ. The CDR3 spells CASSFGGGYTDTQYS. The CDR3 DNA reads TGCGCCAGCAGCTTCGGGGGGGGGTACACAGATACGCAGTATTCT.

The J gene is TRBJ2-7, the V gene TRBV28, with 11 bases identical to TRBD2. The CDR3 is 17 residues long. CDR1 and CDR2 (germline): MDHEN, SYDVKM. J lost 1 base, V lost 8 bases, and 13 bases had no gene match. CDR3 sequence reads: CASHKHLGLADSYEQYF. CDR3 sequence (DNA): TGTGCCAGCCATAAACATTTGGGACTAGCGGATTCCTACGAGCAGTACTTC.

The V gene is TRBV27, the J gene TRBJ1-1; TRBD1 matches at 11 bases. Germline trimming cut 4 bases from V and 3 bases from J; bases unmatched to any gene: 7. CDR3 size: 16 residues. CDR1 MNHEY and CDR2 SMNVEV come from the germline V gene (reference sequence). In DNA form, the CDR3 reads TGTGCCAGCAGTTGGGGGACAGGGGGTGGGTACACTGAAGCTTTCTTT. Its protein is CASSWGTGGGYTEAFF.

This clone was picked up a small number of times. The J gene is TRBJ2-2, the V gene TRBV2; 8 bases fit TRBD2. Germline values: CDR1 SNHLY, CDR2 FYNNEI. Germline trimming cut 8 bases from V and 4 bases from J; bases unmatched to any gene: 6. The CDR3 runs 14 residues. The CDR3 spells CASRSGGGTGELFF. CDR3 DNA sequence: TGTGCCAGCCGAAGCGGGGGCGGCACCGGGGAGCTGTTTTTT.

The rearrangement links TRBV6-1 to TRBJ2-1; perhaps TRBD2 as D (5 bases). Deletions cut 6 bases from V and 6 bases from J, with 12 bases between. Germline values: CDR1 MNHNS, CDR2 SASEGT. The length of the CDR3 is 13 residues. The CDR3 sequence: CASREEVGNEQFF. CDR3 nucleotide sequence: TGTGCCAGCAGGGAGGAGGTAGGCAATGAGCAGTTCTTC.

The chain has TRBV5-1 and TRBJ2-7; no clear D gene. CDR1 and CDR2 (germline): SGHRS, YFSETQ. This CDR3 region has 13 residues. Between the trimmed V and J ends, which lost 0 bases and 5 bases, there was a span of 9 bases. The CDR3 sequence is CASSLALLDEQYF. The DNA of the CDR3 is TGCGCCAGCAGCTTGGCCCTATTGGACGAGCAGTACTTC.

V gene TRBV6-1 combines with J gene TRBJ1-2; 12 bases fit TRBD1. The CDR3 has 15 residues. Losses at the gene ends were 6 bases for V and 8 bases for J; bases not matched to a gene: 10. Germline CDR1 MNHNS, CDR2 SASEGT. The CDR3 coding sequence is TGTGCCAGCAGGAGACCGGGACAGGGGGCAGAGGGCTACACCTTC. Amino acid sequence: CASRRPGQGAEGYTF.

This chain links TRBV28 with TRBJ2-7, with TRBD2 matching 7 bases. CDR1 and CDR2 (germline): MDHEN, SYDVKM. The CDR3 contains 14 residues. Unmatched junction bases numbered 5, after V lost 2 bases and J lost 4 bases. The CDR3 coding sequence is TGTGCCAGCAGTTTAGGTCTGGGGGGGTACGAGCAGTACTTC. It yields the protein CASSLGLGGYEQYF. Filled out from reference TRBV28 and TRBJ2-7, the complete variable domain reads DVKVTQSSRYLVKRTGEKVFLECVQDMDHENMFWYRQDPGLGLRLIYFSYDVKMKEKGDIPEGYSVSREKKERFSLILESASTNQTSMYLCASSLGLGGYEQYFGPGTRLTVT.

In this sample, this clone turned up once. The chain employs TRBV10-3 and TRBJ2-2; the D gene is possibly TRBD2 (6 bases). Trimming stripped 7 bases from V and 0 bases from J, with 12 bases between. The CDR3 is 15 amino acids. Germline loops: CDR1 ENHRY, CDR2 SYGVKD. In nucleotides, the CDR3 is TGTGCCATCAAAGTGGAGGGATCGAACACCGGGGAGCTGTTTTTT. Translating gives CAIKVEGSNTGELFF.

The rearrangement joins TRBV14 to TRBJ2-7, with TRBD1 matching over 9 bases. Germline-derived CDR1 and CDR2 are SGHDN and FVKESK. The V and J ends lost 4 bases and 6 bases, in that order; junction bases with no gene match: 7. The CDR3 length is 14 residues. The CDR3 nucleotides are TGTGCCAGCAGCCCGCTGGGACAGGGATCCGAGCAGTACTTC. The encoded protein is CASSPLGQGSEQYF.

This clone was seen a single time. The rearrangement uses TRBV6-5 and TRBJ2-7, with D tentatively TRBD2 (7 bases). The CDR3 loop spans 15 amino acids. V was pared by 5 bases and J by 2 bases, with 16 bases between. In germline, CDR1 is MNHEY, CDR2 SVGAGI. The CDR3 nucleotides are TGTGCCAGCAGTGTAATGGGGGGGGCCGCCTACGAGCAGTACTTC. Its translation: CASSVMGGAAYEQYF.

The chain recombines TRBV6-5 with TRBJ2-5; D is unresolved. The germline V gene has CDR1 MNHEY and CDR2 SVGAGI. Deletions cut 6 bases from V and 1 base from J, with 9 bases between. The CDR3 covers 13 residues. CDR3 residues: CASRSRIQETQYF. The CDR3, as DNA: TGTGCCAGCAGATCTAGGATCCAAGAGACCCAGTACTTC.

This rearrangement joins TRBV6-1 to TRBJ2-7, with a tentative D call TRBD2 (6 bases). Trimming shortened V by 4 bases and J by 2 bases, and 15 bases separated the two germline ends. From germline, CDR1 is MNHNS and CDR2 SASEGT. The CDR3 spans 15 residues. The CDR3 protein is CASSGGLRLAYEQYF. CDR3 bases: TGTGCCAGCAGTGGGGGACTCCGTCTTGCCTACGAGCAGTACTTC.

The chain combines TRBV11-2 with TRBJ1-2; maybe TRBD1 (6 bases). The length of the CDR3 is 12 residues. Germline V gives CDR1 SGHAT, CDR2 FQNNGV. V lost 5 bases and J lost 3, with 7 bases in between. The CDR3 DNA follows: TGTGCCAGCAGCAGACAGGACTATGGCTACACCTTC. It codes for CASSRQDYGYTF.